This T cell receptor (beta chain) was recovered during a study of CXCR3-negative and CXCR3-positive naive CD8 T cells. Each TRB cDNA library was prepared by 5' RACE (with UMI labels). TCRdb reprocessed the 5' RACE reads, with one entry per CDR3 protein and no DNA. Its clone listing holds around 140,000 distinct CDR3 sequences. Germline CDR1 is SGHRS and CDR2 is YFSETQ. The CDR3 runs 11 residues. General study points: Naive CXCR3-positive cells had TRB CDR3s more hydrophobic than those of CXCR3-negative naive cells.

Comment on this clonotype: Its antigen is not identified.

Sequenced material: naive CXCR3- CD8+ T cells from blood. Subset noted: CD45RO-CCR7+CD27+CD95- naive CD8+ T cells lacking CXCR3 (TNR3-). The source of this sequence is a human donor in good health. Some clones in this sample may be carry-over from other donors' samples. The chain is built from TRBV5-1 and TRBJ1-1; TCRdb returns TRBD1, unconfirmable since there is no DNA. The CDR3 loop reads CASKEGAAAFF.